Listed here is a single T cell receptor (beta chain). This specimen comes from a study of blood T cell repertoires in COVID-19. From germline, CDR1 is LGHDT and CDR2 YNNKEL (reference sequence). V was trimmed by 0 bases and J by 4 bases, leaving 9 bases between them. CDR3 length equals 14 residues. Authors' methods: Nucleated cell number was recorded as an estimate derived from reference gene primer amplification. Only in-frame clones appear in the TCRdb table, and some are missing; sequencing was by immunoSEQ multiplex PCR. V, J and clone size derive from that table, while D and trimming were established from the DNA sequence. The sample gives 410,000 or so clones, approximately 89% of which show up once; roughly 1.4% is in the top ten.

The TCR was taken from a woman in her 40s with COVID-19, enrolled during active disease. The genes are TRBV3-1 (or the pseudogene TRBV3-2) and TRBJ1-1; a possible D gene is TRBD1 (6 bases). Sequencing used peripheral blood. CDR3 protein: CASSQDRGGTEAFF. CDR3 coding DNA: TGTGCCAGCAGCCAAGATAGAGGGGGCACTGAAGCTTTCTTT.